This TCR beta chain was retrieved from a study of breast tumors, draining lymph nodes, adjacent tissues. This CDR3 comprises 17 residues. Per the germline V gene, CDR1 is SGHTA and CDR2 is FQGTGA. V dropped 5 bases and J dropped 7; count of bases not matched to a gene: 15. Using its own MiXCR run on the multiplex PCR reads, TCRdb lists one record per CDR3 protein. Of about 89,000 distinct CDR3 sequences detected, roughly 28% appear once; the ten largest clones hold 8.1%. Axillary draining lymph nodes of breast cancer patients supplied the node samples. This TCR derives from a female donor with breast cancer. Some clones in this sample may be carry-over from other donors' samples. The chain has TRBV7-3 and TRBJ1-5; TRBD1 matches at 9 bases. Sequenced input: axillary lymph node tissue. CDR3 protein: CASSLLSGTGIDQPQHF. The CDR3 DNA sequence: TGTGCCAGCAGCCTGTTGTCCGGGACAGGGATCGACCAGCCCCAGCATTTT.